This record covers a single T cell receptor (beta chain). V gave up 6 bases and J gave up 0 bases, with 9 bases separating them. CDR1 and CDR2 from the germline V gene are SQVTM and ANQGSEA. This CDR3 is built from 13 residues. This sample is part of a study of blood T cell repertoires in COVID-19. Study information: Sample material is recorded as cDNA or gDNA derived from T cells, B-cell-depleted T cells, or PBMCs.

The data were produced by immunoSEQ multiplex PCR, yet TCRdb's version contains in-frame clones alone and is incomplete. Counted here are 100,000 to 150,000 clones, 88% occurring once; the ten biggest clones make up 2% to 2.5%. The receptor was derived from a man between 65 and 85 years old with active COVID-19. V usage is TRBV29-1 and J usage is TRBJ1-5; no definite D call. The sequencing sample was made of peripheral blood. This chain's CDR3 is CSVQLYSNQPQHF. CDR3 nucleotide sequence: TGCAGCGTACAGCTCTATAGCAATCAGCCCCAGCATTTT.